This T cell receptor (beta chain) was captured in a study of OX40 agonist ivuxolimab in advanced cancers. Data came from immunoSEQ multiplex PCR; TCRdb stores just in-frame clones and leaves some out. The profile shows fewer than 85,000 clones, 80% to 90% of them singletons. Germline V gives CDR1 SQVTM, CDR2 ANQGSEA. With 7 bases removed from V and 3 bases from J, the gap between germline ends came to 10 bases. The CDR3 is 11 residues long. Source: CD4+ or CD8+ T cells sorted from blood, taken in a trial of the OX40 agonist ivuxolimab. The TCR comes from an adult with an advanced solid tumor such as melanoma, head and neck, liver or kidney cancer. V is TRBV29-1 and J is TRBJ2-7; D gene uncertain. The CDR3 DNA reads TGCAGCGCTAAGACGGGCTACGAGCAGTACTTC. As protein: CSAKTGYEQYF.